Listed below are T cell receptor beta chains from one sample, sequenced in a study of T cell responses to AZD1222 COVID-19 vaccine. The data were produced by immunoSEQ multiplex PCR, yet TCRdb's version contains in-frame clones alone and is incomplete. This table holds roughly 130,000 clones, 88% found once. Sequenced here: peripheral blood, sampled on day 0 of MenACWY control vaccination. Receptor source: an adult in good health. Each CDR3 is given with its conserved first and last residue. Fields, in order: J gene, D gene, clone size, V gene, CDR3 protein, CDR3 DNA. The D gene is left open where the match is weak. Clone size is stated in some rows and not others, as once, few, many or a class when expanded.

j_call: TRBJ1-2; d_call: TRBD1; clone_size: NA; v_call: TRBV27; cdr3_aa: CASSTVMTGVVDYGYTF; cdr3_nt: TGTGCCAGCAGTACGGTGATGACAGGGGTTGTTGACTATGGCTACACCTTC
j_call: TRBJ2-2; d_call: TRBD2; clone_size: NA; v_call: TRBV4-2; cdr3_aa: CASSQGFGLVPTTNTGELFF; cdr3_nt: TGTGCCAGCAGCCAAGGATTTGGACTAGTCCCGACGACGAACACCGGGGAGCTGTTTTTT
j_call: TRBJ1-4; d_call: TRBD1; clone_size: NA; v_call: TRBV7-6; cdr3_aa: CASSPRQGFNEKLFF; cdr3_nt: TGTGCCAGCAGCCCCCGACAGGGGTTTAATGAAAAACTGTTTTTT
j_call: TRBJ1-1; d_call: NA; clone_size: many; v_call: TRBV10-2; cdr3_aa: CASSTGDLTEAFF; cdr3_nt: TGCGCCAGCAGCACCGGGGATCTCACTGAAGCTTTCTTT
j_call: TRBJ1-1; d_call: NA; clone_size: NA; v_call: TRBV5-6; cdr3_aa: CASSFRLEAFF; cdr3_nt: TGTGCCAGCAGCTTCCGACTTGAAGCTTTCTTT
j_call: TRBJ2-1; d_call: NA; clone_size: NA; v_call: TRBV5-1; cdr3_aa: CASSFQGTGDEQFF; cdr3_nt: TGCGCCAGCAGCTTCCAGGGGACTGGGGATGAGCAGTTCTTC
j_call: TRBJ2-1; d_call: TRBD2; clone_size: NA; v_call: TRBV9; cdr3_aa: CASSGGTTPTGEQFF; cdr3_nt: TGTGCCAGCTCTGGGGGGACTACCCCGACGGGGGAGCAGTTCTTC
j_call: TRBJ1-6; d_call: TRBD1; clone_size: NA; v_call: TRBV18; cdr3_aa: CASSRDRDNSPLHF; cdr3_nt: TGTGCCAGCTCACGGGACAGGGATAATTCACCCCTCCACTTT
j_call: TRBJ2-1; d_call: NA; clone_size: NA; v_call: TRBV20-1; cdr3_aa: CSASLAGPYNEQFF; cdr3_nt: TGCAGTGCTAGTCTTGCGGGGCCCTACAATGAGCAGTTCTTC
j_call: TRBJ2-7; d_call: TRBD1; clone_size: NA; v_call: TRBV18; cdr3_aa: CASSPRDRAHEQYF; cdr3_nt: TGTGCCAGCTCACCGCGGGACAGGGCTCACGAGCAGTACTTC
j_call: TRBJ2-7; d_call: NA; clone_size: NA; v_call: TRBV6-5; cdr3_aa: CASSWEARDYEQYF; cdr3_nt: TGTGCCAGCAGTTGGGAGGCCCGAGACTACGAGCAGTACTTC
j_call: TRBJ2-3; d_call: TRBD2; clone_size: few; v_call: TRBV6-2/TRBV6-3; cdr3_aa: CASSYSVTSGRKDTQYF; cdr3_nt: TGTGCCAGCAGTTACTCGGTCACTAGCGGGAGAAAAGATACGCAGTATTTT
j_call: TRBJ2-7; d_call: TRBD1; clone_size: NA; v_call: TRBV30; cdr3_aa: CAWRTGLEQYF; cdr3_nt: TGTGCCTGGAGGACAGGGCTCGAGCAGTACTTC
j_call: TRBJ2-1; d_call: NA; clone_size: NA; v_call: TRBV19; cdr3_aa: CASSPSGRQFF; cdr3_nt: TGTGCCAGTAGTCCCTCCGGGAGGCAGTTCTTC
j_call: TRBJ2-7; d_call: NA; clone_size: NA; v_call: TRBV28; cdr3_aa: CASSLHYEQYF; cdr3_nt: TGTGCCAGCAGTCTCCACTACGAGCAGTACTTC
j_call: TRBJ2-2; d_call: NA; clone_size: NA; v_call: TRBV9; cdr3_aa: CASSDSPGELFF; cdr3_nt: TGTGCCAGCAGCGACTCACCCGGGGAGCTGTTTTTT
j_call: TRBJ1-4; d_call: NA; clone_size: NA; v_call: TRBV10-1; cdr3_aa: CASSDSDNDEKLFF; cdr3_nt: TGCGCCAGCAGTGACTCGGACAACGATGAAAAACTGTTTTTT
j_call: TRBJ2-7; d_call: NA; clone_size: NA; v_call: TRBV7-8; cdr3_aa: CASSAGQSITQEQYF; cdr3_nt: TGTGCCAGCAGCGCGGGACAGTCAATTACCCAGGAGCAGTACTTC
j_call: TRBJ1-2; d_call: TRBD1; clone_size: few; v_call: TRBV19; cdr3_aa: CASRPMGQTNYGYTF; cdr3_nt: TGTGCCAGTAGACCTATGGGACAGACCAACTATGGCTACACCTTC
j_call: TRBJ2-3; d_call: TRBD2; clone_size: once; v_call: TRBV5-1; cdr3_aa: CASSPRTSGSTDTQYF; cdr3_nt: TGCGCCAGCAGCCCCCGGACTAGCGGGAGCACAGATACGCAGTATTTT
j_call: TRBJ2-6; d_call: NA; clone_size: NA; v_call: TRBV24-1; cdr3_aa: CATQDPSGANVLTF; cdr3_nt: TGTGCCACACAGGACCCCTCTGGGGCCAACGTCCTGACTTTC
j_call: TRBJ1-1; d_call: TRBD1; clone_size: NA; v_call: TRBV28; cdr3_aa: CASSFQGAANTEAFF; cdr3_nt: TGTGCCAGCAGTTTCCAGGGGGCCGCAAACACTGAAGCTTTCTTT
j_call: TRBJ1-4; d_call: TRBD1; clone_size: NA; v_call: TRBV5-3; cdr3_aa: CARSLTGEGEKLFF; cdr3_nt: TGTGCCAGAAGCTTGACAGGGGAGGGTGAAAAACTGTTTTTT
j_call: TRBJ2-5; d_call: NA; clone_size: NA; v_call: TRBV14; cdr3_aa: CASSLQETQYF; cdr3_nt: TGTGCCAGCAGCCTCCAAGAGACCCAGTACTTC
j_call: TRBJ2-7; d_call: TRBD2; clone_size: once; v_call: TRBV3-1/TRBV3-2; cdr3_aa: CASSPRLAGVYEQYF; cdr3_nt: TGTGCCAGCAGCCCCCGTTTAGCGGGAGTGTACGAGCAGTACTTC
j_call: TRBJ1-1; d_call: NA; clone_size: NA; v_call: TRBV19; cdr3_aa: CASSIGGAGITEAFF; cdr3_nt: TGTGCCAGTAGTATAGGAGGAGCTGGGATCACTGAAGCTTTCTTT
j_call: TRBJ2-7; d_call: NA; clone_size: NA; v_call: TRBV3-1/TRBV3-2; cdr3_aa: CASSPQAKSSYEQYF; cdr3_nt: TGTGCCAGCAGCCCCCAGGCAAAAAGCTCCTACGAGCAGTACTTC
j_call: TRBJ1-1; d_call: TRBD1; clone_size: once; v_call: TRBV6-2/TRBV6-3; cdr3_aa: CASSTPDRVNTEAFF; cdr3_nt: TGTGCCAGCAGTACGCCCGACAGGGTGAACACTGAAGCTTTCTTT
j_call: TRBJ2-7; d_call: TRBD2; clone_size: NA; v_call: TRBV3-1/TRBV3-2; cdr3_aa: CASSQTSGASYEQYF; cdr3_nt: TGTGCCAGCAGCCAGACTAGCGGGGCGTCCTACGAGCAGTACTTC
j_call: TRBJ2-1; d_call: TRBD2; clone_size: NA; v_call: TRBV2; cdr3_aa: CASTPVGTAGVSYNEQFF; cdr3_nt: TGTGCCAGCACCCCAGTTGGGACCGCGGGAGTGTCCTACAATGAGCAGTTCTTC
j_call: TRBJ1-1; d_call: NA; clone_size: NA; v_call: TRBV15; cdr3_aa: CATSREVPTEAFF; cdr3_nt: TGTGCCACCAGCAGAGAGGTCCCTACCGAAGCTTTCTTT
j_call: TRBJ1-1; d_call: NA; clone_size: NA; v_call: TRBV9; cdr3_aa: CASSVGQGRGNTEAFF; cdr3_nt: TGTGCCAGCAGCGTAGGGCAGGGGAGAGGGAACACTGAAGCTTTCTTT
j_call: TRBJ2-5; d_call: NA; clone_size: NA; v_call: TRBV14; cdr3_aa: CASQPVKTQYF; cdr3_nt: TGTGCCAGCCAGCCAGTCAAGACCCAGTACTTC
j_call: TRBJ2-1; d_call: NA; clone_size: NA; v_call: TRBV5-4; cdr3_aa: CASSLGGKTPNEQFF; cdr3_nt: TGTGCCAGCAGCTTGGGGGGGAAGACCCCCAATGAGCAGTTCTTC
j_call: TRBJ2-7; d_call: TRBD2; clone_size: NA; v_call: TRBV2; cdr3_aa: CASRAEPSGRQEQYF; cdr3_nt: TGTGCCAGCAGGGCTGAGCCTAGCGGGAGACAAGAGCAGTACTTC
j_call: TRBJ1-1; d_call: TRBD1; clone_size: NA; v_call: TRBV6-2/TRBV6-3; cdr3_aa: CASSYTGTVEAFF; cdr3_nt: TGTGCCAGCAGTTACACCGGGACAGTAGAAGCTTTCTTT
j_call: TRBJ2-7; d_call: TRBD2; clone_size: NA; v_call: TRBV10-2; cdr3_aa: CASGATSGSNEQYF; cdr3_nt: TGCGCCAGCGGTGCGACTAGCGGGAGTAACGAGCAGTACTTC
j_call: TRBJ2-5; d_call: NA; clone_size: NA; v_call: TRBV19; cdr3_aa: CASSIFGGQETQYF; cdr3_nt: TGTGCCAGTAGTATTTTCGGAGGCCAAGAGACCCAGTACTTC
j_call: TRBJ1-4; d_call: NA; clone_size: NA; v_call: TRBV9; cdr3_aa: CASNEAGPNEKLFF; cdr3_nt: TGTGCCAGCAACGAGGCAGGCCCCAATGAAAAACTGTTTTTT
j_call: TRBJ2-1; d_call: NA; clone_size: NA; v_call: TRBV5-4; cdr3_aa: CASSFDPTAYNEQFF; cdr3_nt: TGTGCCAGCAGCTTCGACCCCACGGCCTACAATGAGCAGTTCTTC
j_call: TRBJ1-3; d_call: NA; clone_size: NA; v_call: TRBV3-1/TRBV3-2; cdr3_aa: CASSQTTGFSSGNTIYF; cdr3_nt: TGTGCCAGCAGCCAAACGACCGGCTTTAGCTCTGGAAACACCATATATTTT
j_call: TRBJ2-7; d_call: TRBD1; clone_size: NA; v_call: TRBV7-2; cdr3_aa: CASSLTGVDEQYF; cdr3_nt: TGTGCCAGCAGCTTAACAGGGGTTGACGAGCAGTACTTC
j_call: TRBJ1-6; d_call: NA; clone_size: NA; v_call: TRBV28; cdr3_aa: CASRDSNSPLHF; cdr3_nt: TGTGCCAGCAGGGACAGCAATTCACCCCTCCACTTT
j_call: TRBJ2-7; d_call: TRBD2; clone_size: NA; v_call: TRBV4-1; cdr3_aa: CASSYSGRSMGEQYF; cdr3_nt: TGCGCCAGCAGCTATAGCGGGAGGTCAATGGGGGAGCAGTACTTC
j_call: TRBJ2-5; d_call: NA; clone_size: NA; v_call: TRBV28; cdr3_aa: CASRGGGGLETQYF; cdr3_nt: TGTGCCAGCAGAGGGGGTGGAGGGCTGGAGACCCAGTACTTC
j_call: TRBJ2-7; d_call: NA; clone_size: NA; v_call: TRBV2; cdr3_aa: CARASLKSSYEQYF; cdr3_nt: TGTGCCAGGGCAAGTCTAAAGTCGTCCTACGAGCAGTACTTC
j_call: TRBJ2-1; d_call: TRBD2; clone_size: NA; v_call: TRBV28; cdr3_aa: CASKRTSGPYNEQFF; cdr3_nt: TGTGCCAGCAAAAGGACTAGCGGACCATACAATGAGCAGTTCTTC
j_call: TRBJ1-3; d_call: NA; clone_size: NA; v_call: TRBV6-5; cdr3_aa: CASSFDSGNTIYF; cdr3_nt: TGTGCCAGCAGTTTCGATTCTGGAAACACCATATATTTT
j_call: TRBJ2-1; d_call: NA; clone_size: NA; v_call: TRBV2; cdr3_aa: CASSEPFNNEQFF; cdr3_nt: TGTGCCAGCAGTGAGCCTTTCAACAATGAGCAGTTCTTC
j_call: TRBJ1-4; d_call: NA; clone_size: NA; v_call: TRBV18; cdr3_aa: CASSPIPSHEKLFF; cdr3_nt: TGTGCCAGCTCACCGATACCCTCTCACGAAAAACTGTTTTTT
j_call: TRBJ1-3; d_call: TRBD1; clone_size: NA; v_call: TRBV10-3; cdr3_aa: CAIRQPETGDHGPTIYF; cdr3_nt: TGTGCCATCAGACAACCCGAAACAGGGGATCACGGGCCCACCATATATTTT
j_call: TRBJ2-3; d_call: TRBD2; clone_size: NA; v_call: TRBV4-1; cdr3_aa: CASSPGGDSTDTQYF; cdr3_nt: TGCGCCAGCAGCCCGGGGGGAGATAGCACAGATACGCAGTATTTT
j_call: TRBJ2-5; d_call: NA; clone_size: NA; v_call: TRBV19; cdr3_aa: CASSIGTSRETQYF; cdr3_nt: TGTGCCAGTAGTATCGGGACCTCCCGGGAGACCCAGTACTTC